This T cell receptor (beta chain) comes out of a study of beta chain features in type 1 diabetes. Points from the study as a whole: PCR might preferentially amplify shorter templates, equally in patients and controls.

Sequenced material consisted of expressed TCRB transcripts (all of the isolated RNA was reverse transcribed). The data were produced by immunoSEQ multiplex PCR, yet TCRdb's version contains in-frame clones alone and is incomplete. The sample carries 250,000 to 350,000 clones, about 11% recorded once. This clone was recorded a few times. Antigen unknown. This CDR3 has 14 amino acids. V lost 6 bases to trimming and J lost 4 bases; unmatched junction nucleotides: 6. From germline, CDR1 is ENHRY and CDR2 SYGVKD. On average, the one heparinised blood draw given by each donor was 90 to 150 mL. This receptor was taken from a woman in her twenties or thirties in good health. Input material: naive CD4+ T cells from blood. The chain links TRBV10-3 to TRBJ1-2, with 9 bases aligning to TRBD1. The CDR3 reads CAISTTGQGYGYTF. In DNA form, the CDR3 reads TGTGCCATCAGCACAACGGGACAGGGCTATGGCTACACCTTC.